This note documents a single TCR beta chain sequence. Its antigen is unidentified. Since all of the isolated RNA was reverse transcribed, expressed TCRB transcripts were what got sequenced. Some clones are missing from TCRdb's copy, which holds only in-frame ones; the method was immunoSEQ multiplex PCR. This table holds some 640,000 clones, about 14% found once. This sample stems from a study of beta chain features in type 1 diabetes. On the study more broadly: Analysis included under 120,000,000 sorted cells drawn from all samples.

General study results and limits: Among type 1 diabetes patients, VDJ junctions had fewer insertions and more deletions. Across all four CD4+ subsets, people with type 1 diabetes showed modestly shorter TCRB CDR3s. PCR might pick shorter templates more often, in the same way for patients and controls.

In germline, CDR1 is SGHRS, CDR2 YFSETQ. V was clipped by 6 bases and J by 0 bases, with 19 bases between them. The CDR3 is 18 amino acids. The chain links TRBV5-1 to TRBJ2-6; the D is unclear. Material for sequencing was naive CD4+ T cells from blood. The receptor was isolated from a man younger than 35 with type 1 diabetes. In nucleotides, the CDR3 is TGCGCCAGCAACCCCGATGGCACTTTCCACTCTGGGGCCAACGTCCTGACTTTC. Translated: CASNPDGTFHSGANVLTF.